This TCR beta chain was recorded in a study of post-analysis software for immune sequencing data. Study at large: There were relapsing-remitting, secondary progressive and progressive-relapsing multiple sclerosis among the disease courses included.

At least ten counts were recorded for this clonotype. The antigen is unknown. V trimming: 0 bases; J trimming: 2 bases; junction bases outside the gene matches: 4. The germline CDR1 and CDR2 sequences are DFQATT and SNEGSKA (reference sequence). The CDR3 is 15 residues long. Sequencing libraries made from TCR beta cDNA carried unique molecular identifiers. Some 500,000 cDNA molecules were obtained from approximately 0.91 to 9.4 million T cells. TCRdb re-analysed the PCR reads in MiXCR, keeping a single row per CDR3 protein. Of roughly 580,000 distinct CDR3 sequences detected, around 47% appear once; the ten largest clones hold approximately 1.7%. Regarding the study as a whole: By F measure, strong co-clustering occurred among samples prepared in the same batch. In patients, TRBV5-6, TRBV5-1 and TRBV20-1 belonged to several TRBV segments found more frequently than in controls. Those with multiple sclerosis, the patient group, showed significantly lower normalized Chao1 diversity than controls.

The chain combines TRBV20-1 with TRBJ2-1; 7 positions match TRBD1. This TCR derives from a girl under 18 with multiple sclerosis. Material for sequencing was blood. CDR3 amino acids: CSAREGTVTYNEQFF. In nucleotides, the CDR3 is TGCAGTGCTAGAGAAGGGACAGTCACCTACAATGAGCAGTTCTTC.